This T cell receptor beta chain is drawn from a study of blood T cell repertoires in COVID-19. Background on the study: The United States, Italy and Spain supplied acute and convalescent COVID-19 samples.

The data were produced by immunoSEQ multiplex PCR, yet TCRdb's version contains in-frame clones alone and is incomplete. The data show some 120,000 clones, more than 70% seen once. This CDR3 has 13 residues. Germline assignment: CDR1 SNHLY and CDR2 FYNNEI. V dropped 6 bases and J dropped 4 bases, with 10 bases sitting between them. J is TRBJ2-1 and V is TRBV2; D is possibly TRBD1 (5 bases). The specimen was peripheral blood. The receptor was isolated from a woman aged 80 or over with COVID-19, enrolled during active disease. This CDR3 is CASSPDRYNEQFF. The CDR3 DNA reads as TGTGCCAGCAGCCCCGACAGATACAATGAGCAGTTCTTC.